This TCR beta chain was captured in a study of cytomegalovirus exposure and HLA in healthy donors. Produced via immunoSEQ multiplex PCR; TCRdb's table is partial and in-frame only. The sample has tens of thousands of clones, around 97% seen once; the top ten hold 1.5% to 2%. Note on this clone: The antigen remains undetermined.

The donors were in the roughly 130-subject validation cohort, distinct from the approximately 670-subject first cohort. Overall study results and limits: It was about 150 TCR beta chains that were listed as cytomegalovirus-associated. A subsequent analysis found that TCR clusters from the first cohort also tended to co-occur in the 90 to 150 validation repertoires, with about 93% of cluster scores above 0. CMV antigen specificity was confirmed in vitro for a few CMV-associated chains.

The V segment lost 2 bases and the J segment 3 bases; nucleotides outside the gene matches: 3. Germline values: CDR1 SGHVS, CDR2 FQNEAQ. This CDR3 comprises 15 residues. Material for sequencing was PBMCs. The gene calls are TRBV7-8 and TRBJ1-3, with 8 bases matching TRBD1. The receptor was derived from a woman aged 18-29 years in good health and CMV-seropositive. The CDR3 region has the DNA TGTGCCAGCAGCTTAAGACAGGGGCTTGGAAACACCATATATTTT. It translates to CASSLRQGLGNTIYF.